These 32 T cell receptor beta chains came from one sample sequenced in a study of blood T cell repertoires in COVID-19. The repertoire was sequenced with immunoSEQ multiplex PCR; TCRdb's copy has only in-frame clones and lacks some. Among 45,000 to 70,000 clones listed, around 80% were seen once. Material: peripheral blood. These receptor sequences come from a woman of 80 years or more with acute or convalescent COVID-19.

This clone was recorded a few times. The chain is built from TRBV7-9 and TRBJ2-6; D is unclear. Trimming took off 5 bases at V and 4 bases at J, with 3 bases between the two ends. Germline V gene sequence: CDR1 SEHNR, CDR2 FQNEAQ (reference sequence). CDR3 size: 12 residues. The CDR3 spells CASSLGANVLTF. CDR3 sequence (DNA): TGTGCCAGCAGCCTAGGGGCCAACGTCCTGACTTTC.

The rearrangement joins TRBV7-2 to TRBJ1-5, with D possibly TRBD1 on 6 matching bases. Between the trimmed V and J ends, which lost 1 base and 6 bases, there was a span of 13 bases. The CDR3 is 15 amino acids. Germline V gives CDR1 SGHTA, CDR2 FQGNSA. The CDR3 spells CASSLGGGGFQPQHF. CDR3 DNA: TGTGCCAGCAGCTTAGGAGGGGGGGGCTTTCAGCCCCAGCATTTT.

The chain is built from TRBV3-1 (or the pseudogene TRBV3-2) and TRBJ2-5; possibly TRBD1 for D (6 bases). Germline V gene lookup returns CDR1 LGHDT and CDR2 YNNKEL (reference sequence). The CDR3 totals 19 residues. The ends were cut back, 0 bases at V and 4 bases at J, with 24 bases in the middle. The CDR3 loop reads CASSQDAGRGDALVETQYF. The CDR3 bases are TGTGCCAGCAGCCAAGATGCGGGCAGGGGTGATGCCTTGGTAGAGACCCAGTACTTC.

The V and J genes are TRBV7-2 and TRBJ2-1; 13 nucleotides line up with TRBD2. After removal of 2 bases from V and 4 bases from J, the junction contained 11 bases not matched to a gene. Germline lookup yields CDR1 SGHTA and CDR2 FQGNSA. This CDR3 has 19 residues. CDR3 in amino acids: CASSLQMETSGRTYNEQFF. The CDR3 nucleotides read TGTGCCAGCAGCTTACAGATGGAGACTAGCGGGAGGACATACAATGAGCAGTTCTTC.

V and J are TRBV2 and TRBJ2-4, with 8 bases that match TRBD2. CDR1 and CDR2 from the germline V gene are SNHLY and FYNNEI. V lost 6 bases and J lost 8; bases outside the gene matches: 6. The CDR3 has 13 residues. CDR3 DNA sequence: TGTGCCAGCAGCAGCGGGAGAAGAGACATTCAGTACTTC. Translating it yields CASSSGRRDIQYF. Drawing the rest from reference TRBV2 and TRBJ2-4, the complete variable domain is EPEVTQTPSHQVTQMGQEVILRCVPISNHLYFYWYRQILGQKVEFLVSFYNNEISEKSEIFDDQFSVERPDGSNFTLKIRSTKLEDSAMYFCASSSGRRDIQYFGAGTRLSVL.

The chain recombines TRBV6-5 with TRBJ2-7, with 12 bases that match TRBD2. V was clipped by 6 bases and J by 3 bases; unmatched bases: 6. This CDR3 is 15 amino acids long. Germline V gives CDR1 MNHEY, CDR2 SVGAGI. CDR3 sequence reads: CASRRLAGEFYEQYF. The CDR3 region has the DNA TGTGCCAGCAGAAGACTAGCGGGGGAATTCTACGAGCAGTACTTC.

This clone has just one count. The chain couples TRBV2 to TRBJ2-7; D perhaps matches TRBD1 (6 bases). Germline CDR1 is SNHLY and CDR2 is FYNNEI. Trimming left V 10 bases short and J 0 bases short, with 13 bases between. CDR3 size: 13 residues. CDR3 region: CAILRDNSYEQYF. CDR3 bases: TGTGCCATCCTCCGGGACAACTCCTACGAGCAGTACTTC.

This chain links TRBV18 with TRBJ2-4, with D possibly matching TRBD1 (6 bases). The germline V gene has CDR1 KGHSH and CDR2 LQKENI. The CDR3 consists of 16 residues. Trimming removed 6 bases from V and 7 bases from J, with 22 bases in between. The DNA for the CDR3 is TGTGCCAGCTCGACAGGACACAGGGTTATGTCGAACATTCAGTACTTC. This encodes CASSTGHRVMSNIQYF.

The chain recombines TRBV6-2 or TRBV6-3 with TRBJ2-1; D gene uncertain. The CDR3 length is 11 residues. Germline assignment: CDR1 MNHEY and CDR2 SVGEGT. The V gene lost 6 bases and the J gene lost 8 bases, with 8 bases spanning the gap. CDR3 residues: CASSLGHEQFF. DNA of the CDR3: TGTGCCAGCAGCCTCGGTCATGAGCAGTTCTTC.

The chain uses TRBV5-3 and TRBJ2-2, with a possible D match to TRBD2 (6 bases). TRBV5-3 is noted as an ORF with a role that remains uncertain. V lost 3 bases to trimming and J lost 3 bases, with 12 bases between them. The CDR3 length is 15 residues. CDR3 coding DNA: TGTGCCAGAAGCTCAGGGACTCCTCACACCGGGGAGCTGTTTTTT. It specifies CARSSGTPHTGELFF.

This chain links TRBV18 with TRBJ1-6; maybe TRBD1 (5 bases). This CDR3 comprises 15 residues. V was clipped by 2 bases and J by 6 bases, with 11 bases between them. Per the germline V gene, CDR1 is KGHSH and CDR2 is LQKENI. The CDR3 is CASSPSREGNSPLHF. As DNA, the CDR3 is TGTGCCAGCTCACCAAGCAGGGAGGGTAATTCACCCCTCCACTTT. The variable domain in full, completed from reference TRBV18 and TRBJ1-6, reads NAGVMQNPRHLVRRRGQEARLRCSPMKGHSHVYWYRQLPEEGLKFMVYLQKENIIDESGMPKERFSAEFPKEGPSILRIQQVVRGDSAAYFCASSPSREGNSPLHFGNGTRLTVT.

This chain joins TRBV6-6 and TRBJ2-5; 7 nucleotides align to TRBD1. J lost 5 bases, V lost 4 bases, and 7 bases had no gene match. Germline loops: CDR1 MNHNY, CDR2 SVGAGI (reference sequence). CDR3 length: 14 amino acids. The CDR3 nucleotides read TGTGCCAGCAGTTCGGGCTTGGACAGGGAGACCCAGTACTTC. Its protein is CASSSGLDRETQYF.

The genes are TRBV7-9 and TRBJ1-6; D call uncertain. CDR1 is SEHNR, CDR2 FQNEAQ, per germline (reference sequence). Trimming shortened V by 5 bases and J by 2 bases, and 16 bases separated the two germline ends. This CDR3 comprises 17 residues. In DNA, the CDR3 is TGTGCCAGCAGCCCCTGGGCAGGTCCGACCTATAATTCACCCCTCCACTTT. It yields the protein CASSPWAGPTYNSPLHF.

The chain combines TRBV5-8 with TRBJ1-3, with a tentative D call TRBD1 (5 bases). Germline CDR1 and CDR2: SGHTS and YDEGEE. The CDR3 runs to 14 residues. The V end was cut by 3 bases, the J end by 1 base, with 8 bases between. This CDR3 reads CASSSGISGNTIYF. CDR3 bases: TGTGCCAGCAGCTCAGGGATTTCTGGAAACACCATATATTTT.

In its sample, this clone was seen once. The chain couples TRBV5-1 to TRBJ1-2, with 11 positions matching TRBD1. This CDR3 spans 16 amino acids. Losses at the gene ends were 1 base for V and 3 bases for J; bases not matched to a gene: 5. Germline assignment: CDR1 SGHRS and CDR2 YFSETQ. CDR3 loop: CASSLSPGQGDYGYTF. The CDR3, as DNA: TGCGCCAGCAGCTTGTCACCGGGACAGGGGGACTATGGCTACACCTTC.

The chain recombines TRBV5-1 with TRBJ1-1, with unresolved D. The CDR3 totals 13 residues. V lost 2 bases, J lost 2 bases, and 7 bases lay in between. From germline, CDR1 is SGHRS and CDR2 YFSETQ. This chain's CDR3 is CASSFDINTEAFF. In nucleotides, the CDR3 is TGCGCCAGCAGCTTTGACATAAACACTGAAGCTTTCTTT.

CDR3 region: CASRRDGENSPLHF. The CDR3 bases are TGTGCCAGTAGGCGGGACGGAGAGAATTCACCCCTCCACTTT. This rearrangement joins TRBV19 to TRBJ1-6; D perhaps matches TRBD1 (5 bases). The CDR3 covers 14 residues. V lost 6 bases to trimming and J lost 7 bases, with 13 bases between them. Germline loops: CDR1 LNHDA, CDR2 SQIVND (reference sequence).

V usage is TRBV29-1 and J usage is TRBJ2-2; TRBD1 agrees at 7 bases. The germline V gene has CDR1 SQVTM and CDR2 ANQGSEA. The junction had 8 bases not matched to a gene; V was cut back by 7 bases and J by 6 bases. The CDR3 length is 13 residues. The CDR3 loop is CSGQQGSAGELFF. The CDR3 DNA reads as TGCAGCGGCCAACAGGGGTCGGCCGGGGAGCTGTTTTTT.

The chain has TRBV11-2 and TRBJ1-1; TRBD1 might be the D (6 bases). CDR3 length: 16 residues. Per germline, CDR1 SGHAT and CDR2 FQNNGV. Trimming removed 2 bases at V and 7 bases at J, with 20 bases between. DNA for the CDR3: TGTGCCAGCAGCTTACTCGGGGGGCGCGGAGGCAGTGAAGCTTTCTTT. This gives the protein CASSLLGGRGGSEAFF.

The chain couples TRBV18 to TRBJ2-1; 9 positions match TRBD2. The V gene's germline CDR1 is KGHSH and CDR2 LQKENI. The length of the CDR3 is 15 residues. V shed 2 bases, J shed 9 bases, and the junction held 8 bases outside the gene matches. CDR3 residues: CASSPRREGRSEQFF. In DNA, the CDR3 is TGTGCCAGCTCACCAAGGCGGGAGGGCCGTAGTGAGCAGTTCTTC.

This clone was counted between two and nine times. The genes are TRBV10-1 and TRBJ1-3, with a possible D match to TRBD1 (5 bases). The CDR3 runs to 14 residues. Trimming took off 7 bases at V and 8 bases at J, with 18 bases between the two ends. Germline V lookup: CDR1 WNHNN, CDR2 SYGVQD (reference sequence). In DNA, the CDR3 is TGCGCCAGCATTAGGGGCAGGGAGGAGCACACCATATATTTT. Translating gives CASIRGREEHTIYF.

This clone was seen a single time. The gene calls are TRBV11-2 and TRBJ2-7; 9 bases align to TRBD1. J was trimmed by 2 bases and V by 5 bases; bases with no gene match: 10. The CDR3 totals 16 residues. CDR1 is SGHAT, CDR2 FQNNGV, per germline. CDR3 nucleotide sequence: TGTGCCAGCAGCGCTAATGACAGGGGGTTGACCTACGAGCAGTACTTC. Encoded protein: CASSANDRGLTYEQYF.

The genes are TRBV5-1 and TRBJ2-7, with 7 bases aligning to TRBD1. V lost 0 bases and J lost 4; bases outside the gene matches: 10. This CDR3 comprises 16 residues. CDR1 SGHRS and CDR2 YFSETQ come from the germline V gene. CDR3: CASSLDRGTDKYEQYF. Written as DNA, the CDR3 is TGCGCCAGCAGCTTGGATCGAGGGACAGACAAATACGAGCAGTACTTC.

As DNA, the CDR3 is TGTGCCTCTAGGTCAGGGTGGGGCGAGCAGTACTTC. It translates to CASRSGWGEQYF. V and J are TRBV27 and TRBJ2-7; D perhaps matches TRBD1 (5 bases). Trimming pared 11 bases from V and 6 bases from J, leaving 17 bases between. The CDR3 is 12 residues long. Germline loops: CDR1 MNHEY, CDR2 SMNVEV (reference sequence).

The V call is TRBV25-1, the J call TRBJ1-4; D gene uncertain. The germline V and J ends were trimmed by 1 base and 5 bases, with 8 bases remaining between them. Germline V CDR1 and CDR2: MGHDK, SYGVNS. This CDR3 has 14 residues. The CDR3 is CASSELSQNEKLFF. The CDR3 nucleotides read TGTGCCAGCAGTGAATTATCACAGAATGAAAAACTGTTTTTT.

This chain uses TRBV5-1 with TRBJ1-5; D perhaps matches TRBD1 (6 bases). In germline, CDR1 is SGHRS, CDR2 YFSETQ. The V gene lost 1 base and the J gene lost 4 bases, with 9 bases spanning the gap. The CDR3 extends over 14 amino acids. The CDR3 reads CASSLPGANQPQHF. The CDR3 bases are TGCGCCAGCAGCTTGCCAGGGGCTAATCAGCCCCAGCATTTT.

The chain carries TRBV6-4 and TRBJ2-1; the match to TRBD2 covers 10 bases. This CDR3 is built from 15 residues. The V gene's germline CDR1 is MRHNA and CDR2 SNTAGT. V shed 0 bases, J shed 7 bases, and the junction held 3 bases outside the gene matches. CDR3 in DNA: TGTGCCAGCAGTGACTCTACTAGCGGGACAAATGAGCAGTTCTTC. This gives the protein CASSDSTSGTNEQFF.

This chain links TRBV28 with TRBJ2-7, with a weak D call TRBD2 (6 bases). CDR3 length: 13 amino acids. V was pared by 3 bases and J by 13 bases, with 19 bases between. Germline lookup yields CDR1 MDHEN and CDR2 SYDVKM. The CDR3 bases are TGTGCCAGCAGTTTGAGCCTGGCGGGGAGACCTTACTTC. As protein: CASSLSLAGRPYF.

The chain has TRBV2 and TRBJ2-3, with 8 bases that match TRBD1. V dropped 6 bases and J dropped 5; count of bases not matched to a gene: 10. Germline assignment: CDR1 SNHLY and CDR2 FYNNEI. This CDR3 is 15 amino acids long. This CDR3 is CASSRQGRIGDTQYF. The CDR3 DNA is TGTGCCAGCAGCAGACAGGGGAGAATCGGAGATACGCAGTATTTT.

This clone appeared a few times. This chain uses TRBV15 with TRBJ2-2, with 9 bases identical to TRBD1. J gave up 9 bases and V 3 bases, and 8 bases lay outside the gene matches. This CDR3 has 15 amino acids. Germline loops: CDR1 LNHNV, CDR2 YYDKDF (reference sequence). The CDR3 sequence: CATSRLGQGMRELFF. In DNA form, the CDR3 reads TGTGCCACCAGCAGGTTGGGACAGGGAATGCGGGAGCTGTTTTTT.

The chain uses TRBV19 and TRBJ2-6; TRBD1 is a possible D gene (6 bases). The germline V and J ends were trimmed by 3 bases and 4 bases, with 13 bases remaining between them. This CDR3 has 16 amino acids. Germline CDR1 LNHDA, CDR2 SQIVND (reference sequence). CDR3 residues: CASSILGTGGANVLTF. As DNA, the CDR3 is TGTGCCAGTAGTATCTTGGGAACAGGGGGGGCCAACGTCCTGACTTTC. Using reference TRBV19 and TRBJ2-6 for the parts outside the CDR3, the full variable domain is DGGITQSPKYLFRKEGQNVTLSCEQNLNHDAMYWYRQDPGQGLRLIYYSQIVNDFQKGDIAEGYSVSREKKESFPLTVTSAQKNPTAFYLCASSILGTGGANVLTFGAGSRLTVL.

This sequence joins TRBV27 and TRBJ1-5, with unresolved D. The CDR3 has 16 residues. Germline CDR1 reads MNHEY; CDR2 reads SMNVEV (reference sequence). The V and J ends lost 0 bases and 4 bases respectively, with 13 bases between them. CDR3 sequence (DNA): TGTGCCAGCAGTTTATCGCTTGCGGGGAGGAATCAGCCCCAGCATTTT. Translation gives CASSLSLAGRNQPQHF.